This TCR beta chain was identified in a study of T cells after yellow fever vaccination. The germline CDR1 and CDR2 sequences are LGHNA and YSLEER. CDR3 size: 14 residues. V dropped 5 bases and J dropped 0 bases, with 10 bases sitting between them. Findings of the study overall: A small proportion of clonotypes was detected in both the CD4 and CD8 compartments. By day 5 rather than day 15, the secondary response had peaked, though it was weaker.

TCRdb independently ran MiXCR on the 5' RACE reads; one entry per CDR3 protein. The sample records just under 600,000 distinct CDR3 sequences, roughly 13% being singletons. This clonotype appeared a few times. Its antigen is currently unknown. The receptor comes from a man aged 25 to 40 who received the YFV17D yellow fever vaccine. This chain connects TRBV4-3 to TRBJ1-1, with D possibly TRBD1 on 6 matching bases. The sequences come from PBMCs, collected on the day of the yellow fever booster vaccination. The CDR3 DNA sequence: TGCGCCAGCAGCAAGGGGGGGCTGAACACTGAAGCTTTCTTT. Translated, it gives CASSKGGLNTEAFF.